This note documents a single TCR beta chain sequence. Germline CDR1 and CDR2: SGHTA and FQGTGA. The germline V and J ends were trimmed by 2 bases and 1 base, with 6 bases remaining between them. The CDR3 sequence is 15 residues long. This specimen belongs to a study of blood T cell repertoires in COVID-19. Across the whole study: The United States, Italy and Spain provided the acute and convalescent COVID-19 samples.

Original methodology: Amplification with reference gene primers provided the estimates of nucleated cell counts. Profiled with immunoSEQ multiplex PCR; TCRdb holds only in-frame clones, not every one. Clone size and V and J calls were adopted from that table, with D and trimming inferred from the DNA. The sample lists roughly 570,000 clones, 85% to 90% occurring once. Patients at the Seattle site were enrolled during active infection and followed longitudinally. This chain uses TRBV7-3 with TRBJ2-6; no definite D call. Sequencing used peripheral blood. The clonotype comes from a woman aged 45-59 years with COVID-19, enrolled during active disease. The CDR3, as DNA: TGTGCCAGCAGCTTAGAGAGGTCTGGGGCCAACGTCCTGACTTTC. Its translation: CASSLERSGANVLTF.